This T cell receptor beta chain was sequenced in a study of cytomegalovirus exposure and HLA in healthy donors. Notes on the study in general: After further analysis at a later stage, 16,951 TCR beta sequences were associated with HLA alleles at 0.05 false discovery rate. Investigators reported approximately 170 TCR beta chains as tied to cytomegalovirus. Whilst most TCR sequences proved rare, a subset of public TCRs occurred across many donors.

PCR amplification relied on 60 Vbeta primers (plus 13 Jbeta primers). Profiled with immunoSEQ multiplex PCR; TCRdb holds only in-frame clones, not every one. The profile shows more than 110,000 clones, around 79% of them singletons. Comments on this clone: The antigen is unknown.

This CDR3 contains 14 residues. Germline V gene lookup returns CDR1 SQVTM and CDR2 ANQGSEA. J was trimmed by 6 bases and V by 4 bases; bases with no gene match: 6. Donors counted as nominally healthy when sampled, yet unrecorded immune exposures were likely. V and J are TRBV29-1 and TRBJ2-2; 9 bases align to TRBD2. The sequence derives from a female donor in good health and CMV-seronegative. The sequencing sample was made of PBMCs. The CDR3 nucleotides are TGCAGCGTTGTAGCGGGGGAGCGACCCGGGGAGCTGTTTTTT. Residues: CSVVAGERPGELFF.